The clone carrying this TCR beta chain was picked up a small number of times. TCRdb called the 5' RACE reads again in MiXCR, with one record for every CDR3 protein. The sample lists about 270,000 distinct CDR3 sequences, 16% occurring once. The sample comes from a study of T-cell memory formation after mild COVID-19. With 1 base clipped from V and 6 bases from J, the junction kept 4 bases outside the gene matches. The CDR3 loop spans 14 amino acids. The germline gives CDR1 SGDLS, CDR2 YYNGEE. This sequence was found in a man between 18 and 29 years old who had mild COVID-19 (a few samples of this study predate the infection). Cell type and time point are not known. The sequenced sample consisted of PBMCs or a T cell subset sorted from them (not recorded which). The chain recombines TRBV9 with TRBJ1-5; 7 bases align to TRBD1. The CDR3 DNA is TGTGCCAGCAGCGTACAGGGGGGGGCTCAGCCCCAGCATTTT. Protein: CASSVQGGAQPQHF.